One and the same sample provided the 9 T cell receptor beta chains below, sequenced in a study of T-cell reconstitution after alpha-beta-depleted transplantation in children. A library of TCRbeta sequences, prepared with unique molecular identifiers, was generated. MiXCR, run by TCRdb on the PCR reads, gives a single entry per CDR3 protein. The table lists around 250,000 distinct CDR3 sequences, about 23% of them singletons. This specimen was PBMCs, taken before TCRalphabeta/CD19-depleted stem cell transplant. The receptors come from a girl aged 2-9 years with Fanconi anemia, due to receive a stem cell transplant.

The V gene is TRBV6-5, the J gene TRBJ1-1; unclear D gene. V shed 0 bases and J shed 7 bases, with 9 bases lying between them. Germline assignment: CDR1 MNHEY and CDR2 SVGAGI. The CDR3 loop spans 13 amino acids. The CDR3 protein is CASSYSIGVEAFF. The CDR3 DNA sequence: TGTGCCAGCAGTTACTCGATCGGAGTTGAAGCTTTCTTT.

The genes are TRBV5-1 and TRBJ1-2; D is undetermined. This CDR3 has 15 amino acids. V was pared by 0 bases and J by 6 bases, with 15 bases between. Per the germline V gene, CDR1 is SGHRS and CDR2 is YFSETQ. CDR3 nucleotide sequence: TGCGCCAGCAGCTTGGCCCCCCGGCCGGACGATGGCTACACCTTC. Translation gives CASSLAPRPDDGYTF.

This clonotype has a count of ten or more. The V gene is TRBV12-3 or TRBV12-4, the J gene TRBJ2-5, with TRBD1 matching 7 bases. With 3 bases clipped from V and 4 bases from J, the junction kept 8 bases outside the gene matches. This CDR3 is built from 15 residues. CDR3 sequence reads: CASSLDGRGRETQYF. CDR3 nucleotides: TGTGCCAGCAGTTTGGATGGAAGGGGGCGAGAGACCCAGTACTTC.

This clonotype showed up just once. The J gene is TRBJ2-3, the V gene TRBV20-1, with 8 bases fitting TRBD2. Germline values: CDR1 DFQATT, CDR2 SNEGSKA (reference sequence). This CDR3 has 16 residues. Trimming cost V 6 bases and J 0 bases; bases outside gene matches: 11. The CDR3 loop is CSAEFLLAGSTDTQYF. DNA of the CDR3: TGCAGTGCCGAGTTCTTATTAGCGGGGAGCACAGATACGCAGTATTTT.

This chain uses TRBV11-2 with TRBJ2-3; D is perhaps TRBD2 (6 bases). This CDR3 contains 16 residues. The germline V and J ends were trimmed by 5 bases and 0 bases, with 15 bases remaining between them. Germline V gene sequence: CDR1 SGHAT, CDR2 FQNNGV. Here the CDR3 reads CASSPGTLSSTDTQYF. DNA for the CDR3: TGTGCCAGCAGCCCGGGGACTCTCTCTAGCACAGATACGCAGTATTTT.

This chain links TRBV20-1 with TRBJ1-5; TRBD1 matches at 11 bases. V lost 6 bases to trimming and J lost 7 bases; unmatched junction nucleotides: 8. The CDR3 covers 14 residues. In germline, CDR1 is DFQATT, CDR2 SNEGSKA (reference sequence). CDR3 nucleotides: TGCAGTGCCTCCCCGGGACAGGGGGGACAGCCCCAGCATTTT. It is translated as CSASPGQGGQPQHF.

This clonotype was seen at least ten times. The chain combines TRBV20-1 with TRBJ2-5; D gene ambiguous. From germline, CDR1 is DFQATT and CDR2 SNEGSKA (reference sequence). The germline V and J ends were trimmed by 5 bases and 1 base, with 8 bases remaining between them. This CDR3 has 12 residues. DNA for the CDR3: TGCAGTGCTGGTAAAGCCCAAGAGACCCAGTACTTC. As protein: CSAGKAQETQYF.

CDR3 sequence reads: CSVGAGQASPYEQYF. As DNA, the CDR3 is TGCAGCGTTGGGGCCGGACAGGCGAGCCCCTACGAGCAGTACTTC. This chain joins TRBV29-1 and TRBJ2-7, with 7 bases fitting TRBD1. With 4 bases clipped from V and 2 bases from J, the junction kept 11 bases outside the gene matches. The CDR3 has 15 residues. Looked up from germline, CDR1 is SQVTM and CDR2 is ANQGSEA.

The rearrangement joins TRBV29-1 to TRBJ2-5; 8 positions agree with TRBD1. Germline V lookup: CDR1 SQVTM, CDR2 ANQGSEA. The CDR3 totals 11 residues. V gave up 7 bases and J gave up 5 bases; unmatched junction bases: 3. This CDR3 is CSENRGETQYF. The CDR3 DNA sequence: TGCAGCGAGAACAGGGGGGAGACCCAGTACTTC.